The subject of this entry is one TCR beta chain. Germline V gene data show CDR1 as SEHNR and CDR2 as FQNEAQ (reference sequence). The CDR3 extends over 14 amino acids. J was trimmed by 5 bases and V by 0 bases; bases with no gene match: 3. The source of the sample is a study of blood T cell repertoires in COVID-19. As for the study in general: Some COVID-19 samples were acute and others convalescent; all came from the United States, Italy and Spain. Nucleic acid was either cDNA or gDNA, and it came from T cells, B-cell-depleted T cells, or PBMCs.

The method was immunoSEQ multiplex PCR; TCRdb's version includes in-frame clones alone and lacks a portion of them. The sample carries 150,000 to 200,000 clones, nearly 90% recorded once. This chain joins TRBV7-9 and TRBJ1-2, with 7 nucleotides matching TRBD1. Material for sequencing was peripheral blood. The TCR sequence derives from a man aged 45 to 65 with acute or convalescent COVID-19. CDR3 sequence reads: CASSLAGTAYGYTF. CDR3 DNA sequence: TGTGCCAGCAGCTTAGCCGGGACAGCTTATGGCTACACCTTC.